The 23 T cell receptor beta chains in this list originate from one sample, sequenced in a study of human versus mouse CDR3 diversity and MHC coevolution. TCRdb keeps only in-frame clones here, not all; method: immunoSEQ multiplex PCR. Of more than 55,000 clones listed, 94% are singletons. The sequencing input was naive CD4+ T cells from blood. The sample's subset: CD45RO-negative CD62L-positive naive CD4 T cells. The receptors derive from a person aged 55 to 70 in good health.

CDR3 nucleotide sequence: TGTGCCAGCAGGAGACTAGCGAGAAACACCGGGGAGCTGTTTTTT. Translating gives CASRRLARNTGELFF. The rearrangement links TRBV6-1 to TRBJ2-2, with TRBD2 matching 8 bases. The V segment lost 6 bases and the J segment 2 bases; nucleotides outside the gene matches: 5. The CDR3 is made up of 15 amino acids. In germline, CDR1 is MNHNS, CDR2 SASEGT.

In its sample, this clone was seen once. The chain uses TRBV5-5 and TRBJ2-1; 13 bases align to TRBD2. Germline V gene sequence: CDR1 SGHKS, CDR2 YYEKEE (reference sequence). The trim removed 4 bases at V and 1 base at J, leaving 8 bases unmatched. The CDR3 consists of 18 residues. The CDR3 here is CASSVSGTSGTSYNEQFF. In DNA, the CDR3 is TGTGCCAGCAGCGTCTCCGGGACTAGCGGGACTTCCTACAATGAGCAGTTCTTC. The full variable domain, in which reference TRBV5-5 and TRBJ2-1 provide the parts outside the CDR3, is DAGVTQSPTHLIKTRGQQVTLRCSPISGHKSVSWYQQVLGQGPQFIFQYYEKEERGRGNFPDRFSARQFPNYSSELNVNALLLGDSALYLCASSVSGTSGTSYNEQFFGPGTRLTVL.

The chain couples TRBV7-9 to TRBJ1-1; 7 nucleotides match TRBD1. The CDR3 has 16 residues. CDR1 and CDR2 (germline): SEHNR, FQNEAQ (reference sequence). Unmatched junction bases numbered 9, after V lost 5 bases and J lost 0 bases. CDR3 loop: CASSTDRAGMNTEAFF. The CDR3 region has the DNA TGTGCCAGCAGCACTGACAGGGCGGGAATGAACACTGAAGCTTTCTTT.

The V and J genes are TRBV27 and TRBJ1-1; D remains ambiguous. The CDR3 length is 13 residues. The V end was cut by 6 bases, the J end by 1 base, with 9 bases between. Germline loops: CDR1 MNHEY, CDR2 SMNVEV (reference sequence). Here the CDR3 reads CASRYLGNTEAFF. CDR3 DNA: TGTGCCAGCAGGTATCTCGGGAACACTGAAGCTTTCTTT.

The chain uses TRBV5-1 and TRBJ1-4; TRBD1 is a possible D gene (6 bases). The CDR3 has 14 residues. The germline CDR1 and CDR2 sequences are SGHRS and YFSETQ. Trimming took off 4 bases at V and 8 bases at J, with 15 bases between the two ends. CDR3: CASSEGTSGEKLFF. CDR3 bases: TGCGCCAGCAGCGAGGGGACATCAGGGGAAAAACTGTTTTTT.

The V call is TRBV15, the J call TRBJ2-1, with D perhaps matching TRBD1 (5 bases). Germline-derived CDR1 and CDR2 are LNHNV and YYDKDF (reference sequence). The CDR3 sequence is 18 residues long. V was pared by 2 bases and J by 0 bases, with 17 bases between. The CDR3 bases are TGTGCCACCAGCAGACCTCGACAGACATTAGCCTCCTACAATGAGCAGTTCTTC. Residues: CATSRPRQTLASYNEQFF.

This clone was found once. The chain links TRBV29-1 to TRBJ1-3; no clear D gene. The CDR3 loop spans 14 amino acids. Deletions cut 7 bases from V and 0 bases from J, with 13 bases between. Germline-derived CDR1 and CDR2 are SQVTM and ANQGSEA. CDR3 region: CSALLHYSGNTIYF. CDR3 DNA: TGCAGCGCCCTACTTCACTACTCTGGAAACACCATATATTTT.

The chain combines TRBV6-5 with TRBJ2-7, with 11 bases that match TRBD2. The germline V gene has CDR1 MNHEY and CDR2 SVGAGI. V shed 6 bases and J 2 bases; nucleotides not matched to a gene: 3. The CDR3 has 14 amino acids. The CDR3 reads CASRALAGAYEQYF. The CDR3 DNA sequence: TGTGCCAGCAGGGCACTAGCGGGGGCCTACGAGCAGTACTTC.

V gene TRBV7-9 combines with J gene TRBJ2-5, with 11 bases that match TRBD2. CDR3 length: 15 residues. V trimming: 5 bases; J trimming: 4 bases; junction bases outside the gene matches: 6. Germline V CDR1 and CDR2: SEHNR, FQNEAQ (reference sequence). The CDR3 sequence is CASSKGLAELETQYF. DNA of the CDR3: TGTGCCAGCAGCAAGGGACTAGCGGAGCTAGAGACCCAGTACTTC.

This chain joins TRBV19 and TRBJ2-7; 7 nucleotides match TRBD2. Trimming cost V 8 bases and J 6 bases; bases outside gene matches: 10. The CDR3 consists of 13 residues. Germline CDR1 reads LNHDA; CDR2 reads SQIVND (reference sequence). The CDR3 spells CASQEAGNGEQYF. CDR3 nucleotides: TGTGCCAGTCAGGAAGCGGGAAATGGCGAGCAGTACTTC.

The chain is built from TRBV9 and TRBJ2-2, with 7 bases matching TRBD2. After removal of 4 bases from V and 0 bases from J, the junction contained 6 bases not matched to a gene. The CDR3 spans 16 residues. Germline assignment: CDR1 SGDLS and CDR2 YYNGEE. CDR3 DNA: TGTGCCAGCAGCACACGTGCGGGAGCGAACACCGGGGAGCTGTTTTTT. Residues: CASSTRAGANTGELFF.

V and J are TRBV10-2 and TRBJ2-3; 10 bases map to TRBD2. The CDR3 loop spans 14 amino acids. The trim removed 6 bases at V and 8 bases at J, leaving 8 bases unmatched. CDR1 and CDR2 (germline): WSHSY, SAAADI. CDR3 nucleotide sequence: TGCGCCAGCAGAGGACTAGCGGAAGGGGGTACGCAGTATTTT. Amino acids: CASRGLAEGGTQYF.

This clone is a singleton in its sample. Other nucleotide sequences in the sample specify the same CDR3. CDR3 region: CSVPGQLMNTEAFF. The CDR3 DNA reads as TGCAGCGTCCCGGGACAGCTTATGAACACTGAAGCTTTCTTT. The rearrangement uses TRBV29-1 and TRBJ1-1, with 7 positions matching TRBD1. Germline-derived CDR1 and CDR2 are SQVTM and ANQGSEA. The CDR3 runs 14 residues. The trim removed 6 bases at V and 0 bases at J, leaving 7 bases unmatched. The variable domain in full, completed from reference TRBV29-1 and TRBJ1-1, reads SAVISQKPSRDICQRGTSLTIQCQVDSQVTMMFWYRQQPGQSLTLIATANQGSEATYESGFVIDKFPISRPNLTFSTLTVSNMSPEDSSIYLCSVPGQLMNTEAFFGQGTRLTVV.

This chain connects TRBV9 to TRBJ1-3; D gene unclear. The V end was cut by 3 bases, the J end by 8 bases, with 9 bases between. There are 12 residues in the CDR3. Germline values: CDR1 SGDLS, CDR2 YYNGEE. This CDR3 is CASSAVGDTIYF. CDR3 nucleotides: TGTGCCAGCAGCGCCGTCGGGGACACCATATATTTT.

The genes are TRBV14 and TRBJ2-2, with D perhaps TRBD2 (5 bases). The CDR3 extends over 17 amino acids. Trimming took off 5 bases at V and 4 bases at J, with 20 bases between the two ends. Germline loops: CDR1 SGHDN, CDR2 FVKESK. In nucleotides, the CDR3 is TGTGCCAGCAGCGTTTTAAGCGGACCGCGCGGCACCGGGGAGCTGTTTTTT. As protein: CASSVLSGPRGTGELFF.

The chain has TRBV4-1 and TRBJ1-1, with a possible D match to TRBD1 (5 bases). V lost 0 bases, J lost 3 bases, and 11 bases lay in between. The germline V gene encodes CDR1 MGHRA and CDR2 YSYEKL. The CDR3 is 15 residues long. CDR3 nucleotide sequence: TGCGCCAGCAGCCAAGATTTTGCAGGGTACACTGAAGCTTTCTTT. This gives the protein CASSQDFAGYTEAFF.

The chain recombines TRBV5-6 with TRBJ2-1; 10 nucleotides align to TRBD1. Trimming cost V 8 bases and J 6 bases; bases outside gene matches: 11. The CDR3 is made up of 15 amino acids. Germline V gene data show CDR1 as SGHDT and CDR2 as YYEEEE. Here the CDR3 DNA reads TGTGCCAGTCAGATACCGGGACAGGGGTCCAATGAGCAGTTCTTC. The encoded protein is CASQIPGQGSNEQFF.

The rearrangement uses TRBV10-2 and TRBJ1-6; 7 positions agree with TRBD1. V lost 7 bases, J lost 16 bases, and 13 bases stayed unmatched. This CDR3 contains 13 residues. Germline V gene data show CDR1 as WSHSY and CDR2 as SAAADI. CDR3 DNA sequence: TGCGCCAGCAAGACCACAGGGGCTGGGGAGCTCCACTTT. Residues: CASKTTGAGELHF.

Comments on this clone: It is unclear where the CDR3 begins or ends on the DNA, so no DNA is shown, and the CDR3 is as TCRdb lists it. The CDR3 sequence: CATSPDRRAGELFF. The chain carries TRBV15 and TRBJ2-2; TRBD2 reflects the table's D call only, with no check against the DNA. CDR1 LNHNV and CDR2 YYDKDF come from the germline V gene (reference sequence). The CDR3 is 14 amino acids long, termini counted.

The V and J genes are TRBV6-1 and TRBJ2-7; the D gene is possibly TRBD1 (6 bases). Germline assignment: CDR1 MNHNS and CDR2 SASEGT. The CDR3 runs to 17 residues. V shed 2 bases and J shed 0 bases, with 17 bases lying between them. The CDR3 DNA reads TGTGCCAGCAGTGAAATCTGGGGTAGGGGGTCCTCCTACGAGCAGTACTTC. Translating gives CASSEIWGRGSSYEQYF.

The chain employs TRBV29-1 and TRBJ2-7; 7 bases match TRBD1. V gave up 7 bases and J gave up 3 bases; unmatched junction bases: 6. Germline values: CDR1 SQVTM, CDR2 ANQGSEA. This CDR3 has 12 amino acids. The CDR3 nucleotides are TGCAGCGGAACAGGGGTCAGCTACGAGCAGTACTTC. It yields the protein CSGTGVSYEQYF.

The rearrangement uses TRBV6-5 and TRBJ1-5, with TRBD1 matching over 7 bases. V dropped 4 bases and J dropped 9; count of bases not matched to a gene: 12. Germline lookup yields CDR1 MNHEY and CDR2 SVGAGI. The CDR3 sequence is 15 residues long. CDR3 DNA: TGTGCCAGCAGTTCCGCGACAGGGTTGGGGGGGCCCCAGCATTTT. This translates into CASSSATGLGGPQHF.

The chain employs TRBV6-6 and TRBJ2-3, with a tentative D call TRBD1 (6 bases). Germline values: CDR1 MNHNY, CDR2 SVGAGI (reference sequence). Between the trimmed V and J ends, which lost 5 bases and 2 bases, there was a span of 11 bases. There are 14 residues in the CDR3. Here the CDR3 reads CASSPPGVTDTQYF. CDR3 coding DNA: TGTGCCAGCAGTCCTCCAGGGGTCACAGATACGCAGTATTTT.